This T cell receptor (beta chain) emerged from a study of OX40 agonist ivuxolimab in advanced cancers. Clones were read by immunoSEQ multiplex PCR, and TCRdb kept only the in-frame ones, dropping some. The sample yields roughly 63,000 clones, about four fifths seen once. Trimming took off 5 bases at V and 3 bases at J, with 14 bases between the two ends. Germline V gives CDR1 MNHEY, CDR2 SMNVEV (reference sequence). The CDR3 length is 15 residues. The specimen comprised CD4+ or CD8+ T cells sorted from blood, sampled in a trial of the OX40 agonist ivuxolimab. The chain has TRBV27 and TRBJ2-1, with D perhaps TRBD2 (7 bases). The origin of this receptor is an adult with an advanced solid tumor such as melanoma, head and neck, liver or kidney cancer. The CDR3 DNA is TGTGCCAGCAGTATCCGGGGGGCCGTCTACAATGAGCAGTTCTTC. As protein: CASSIRGAVYNEQFF.